This T cell receptor (beta chain) was sequenced in a study of Graves' ophthalmopathy and Graves' hyperthyroidism. Study in general: Stable hyperthyroid donors showed no ophthalmopathy during 18 months follow-up. Study-wide points: Sensitivity reached 70.59% and specificity under 85% when the model predicted ophthalmopathy progression. Blood shared most expanded thyroid clonotypes above 0.001 frequency.

V lost 2 bases to trimming and J lost 4 bases, with 15 bases between them. CDR3 length equals 16 residues. Germline CDR1 is SGHTA and CDR2 is FQGNSA. Transcripts of RNA were the source for amplifying TCR beta CDR3 regions. Scientists carried out first-round RT-PCR using HTBI primers and then a second-round multiplex PCR. TCRdb re-analysed the multiplex PCR reads in MiXCR, keeping a single row per CDR3 protein. The table has more than 1,000,000 distinct CDR3 sequences, about 36% seen once. Worth noting for this clonotype: Its antigen is unknown.

This TCR came from an adult man with Graves' hyperthyroidism. The V and J genes are TRBV7-2 and TRBJ1-3, with D maybe TRBD1 (5 bases). Sequences were obtained from peripheral blood or thyroid tissue (not recorded which). For the CDR3, the DNA is TGTGCCAGCAGCTTAAGCTCGGTGACAGAAGGAAACACCATATATTTT. It translates to CASSLSSVTEGNTIYF.